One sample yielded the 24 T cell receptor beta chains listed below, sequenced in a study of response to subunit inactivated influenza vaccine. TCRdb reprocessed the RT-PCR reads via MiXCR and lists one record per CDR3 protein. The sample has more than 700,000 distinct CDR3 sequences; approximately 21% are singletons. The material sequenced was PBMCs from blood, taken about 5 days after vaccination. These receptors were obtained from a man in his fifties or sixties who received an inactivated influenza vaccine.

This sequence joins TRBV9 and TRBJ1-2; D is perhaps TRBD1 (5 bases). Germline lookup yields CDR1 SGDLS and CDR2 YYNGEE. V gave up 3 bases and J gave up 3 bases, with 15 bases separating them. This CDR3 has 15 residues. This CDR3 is CASSETVLSDYGYTF. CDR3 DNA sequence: TGTGCCAGCAGCGAGACAGTTTTATCTGACTATGGCTACACCTTC.

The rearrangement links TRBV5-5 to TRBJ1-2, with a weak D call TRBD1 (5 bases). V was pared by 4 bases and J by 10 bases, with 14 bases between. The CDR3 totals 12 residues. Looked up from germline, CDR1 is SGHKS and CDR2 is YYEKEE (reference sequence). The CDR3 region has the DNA TGTGCCAGCAGCCCCCACATCAGGGACTACACCTTC. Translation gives CASSPHIRDYTF.

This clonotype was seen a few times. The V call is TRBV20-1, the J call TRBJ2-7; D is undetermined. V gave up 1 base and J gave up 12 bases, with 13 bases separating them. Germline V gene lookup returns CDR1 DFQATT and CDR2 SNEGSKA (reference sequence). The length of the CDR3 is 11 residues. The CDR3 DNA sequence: TGCAGTGCTAGAGGGCCAGCTTTACTGTACTTC. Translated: CSARGPALLYF.

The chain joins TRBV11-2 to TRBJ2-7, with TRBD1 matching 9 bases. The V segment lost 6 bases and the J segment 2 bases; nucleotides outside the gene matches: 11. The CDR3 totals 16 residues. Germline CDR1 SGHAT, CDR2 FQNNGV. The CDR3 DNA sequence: TGTGCCAGCAGTCCCCTGAACAGGGGGCGGACCTACGAGCAGTACTTC. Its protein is CASSPLNRGRTYEQYF. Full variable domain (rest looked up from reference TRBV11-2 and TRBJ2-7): EAGVAQSPRYKIIEKRQSVAFWCNPISGHATLYWYQQILGQGPKLLIQFQNNGVVDDSQLPKDRFSAERLKGVDSTLKIQPAKLEDSAVYLCASSPLNRGRTYEQYFGPGTRLTVT.

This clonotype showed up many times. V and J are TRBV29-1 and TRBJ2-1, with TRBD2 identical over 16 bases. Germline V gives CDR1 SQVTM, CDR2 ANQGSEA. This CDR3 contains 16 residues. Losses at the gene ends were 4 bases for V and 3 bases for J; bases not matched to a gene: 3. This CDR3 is CSVGGLAGGLYNEQFF. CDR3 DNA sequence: TGCAGCGTTGGGGGACTAGCGGGGGGGCTCTACAATGAGCAGTTCTTC.

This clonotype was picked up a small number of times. CDR3 coding DNA: TGTGCCAGCAGCCAATTGAGGTTGGGCATTCAGTACTTC. This gives the protein CASSQLRLGIQYF. The chain links TRBV28 to TRBJ2-4; no clear D gene. There are 13 residues in the CDR3. Germline CDR1 and CDR2: MDHEN and SYDVKM. V lost 6 bases to trimming and J lost 9 bases, with 15 bases between them.

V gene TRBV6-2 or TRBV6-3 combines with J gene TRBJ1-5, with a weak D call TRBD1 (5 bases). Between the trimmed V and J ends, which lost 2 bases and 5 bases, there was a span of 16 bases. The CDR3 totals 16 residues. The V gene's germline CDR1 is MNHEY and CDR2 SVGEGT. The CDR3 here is CASSYRGPHQDQPQHF. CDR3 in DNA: TGTGCCAGCAGTTACCGGGGACCCCACCAGGATCAGCCCCAGCATTTT.

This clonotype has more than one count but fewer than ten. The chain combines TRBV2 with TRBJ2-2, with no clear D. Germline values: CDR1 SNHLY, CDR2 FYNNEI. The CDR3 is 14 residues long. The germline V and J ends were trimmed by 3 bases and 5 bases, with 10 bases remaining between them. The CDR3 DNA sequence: TGTGCCAGCAGTGAGGACCCCGGAACCGGGGAGCTGTTTTTT. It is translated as CASSEDPGTGELFF.

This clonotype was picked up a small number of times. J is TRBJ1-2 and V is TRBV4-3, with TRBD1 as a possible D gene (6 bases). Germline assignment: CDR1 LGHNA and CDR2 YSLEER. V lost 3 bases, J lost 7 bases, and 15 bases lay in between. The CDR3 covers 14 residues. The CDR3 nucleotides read TGCGCCAGCAGCCATGCCGGACAGAGGTTTGGCTACACCTTC. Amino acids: CASSHAGQRFGYTF.

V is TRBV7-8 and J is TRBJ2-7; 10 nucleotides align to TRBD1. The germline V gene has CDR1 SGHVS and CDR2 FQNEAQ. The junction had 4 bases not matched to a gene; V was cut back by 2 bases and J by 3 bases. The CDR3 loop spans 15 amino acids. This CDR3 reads CASSLRRDRGYEQYF. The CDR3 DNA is TGTGCCAGCAGCTTACGGAGGGACAGGGGCTACGAGCAGTACTTC.

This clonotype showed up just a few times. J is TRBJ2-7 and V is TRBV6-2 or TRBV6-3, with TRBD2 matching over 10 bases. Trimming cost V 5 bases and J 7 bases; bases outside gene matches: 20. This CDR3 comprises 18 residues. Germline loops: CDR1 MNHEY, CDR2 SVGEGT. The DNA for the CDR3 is TGTGCCAGCAGTACCCGACAACGGGCTAGCGGGAGAGCGTGGGAGCAGTACTTC. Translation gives CASSTRQRASGRAWEQYF.

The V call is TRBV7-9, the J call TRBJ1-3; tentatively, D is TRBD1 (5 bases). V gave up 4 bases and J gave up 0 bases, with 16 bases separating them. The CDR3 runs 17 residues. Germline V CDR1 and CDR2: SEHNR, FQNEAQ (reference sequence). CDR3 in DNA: TGTGCCAGCAGCTCAACCAGGGATAGAGGCTCTGGAAACACCATATATTTT. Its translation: CASSSTRDRGSGNTIYF.

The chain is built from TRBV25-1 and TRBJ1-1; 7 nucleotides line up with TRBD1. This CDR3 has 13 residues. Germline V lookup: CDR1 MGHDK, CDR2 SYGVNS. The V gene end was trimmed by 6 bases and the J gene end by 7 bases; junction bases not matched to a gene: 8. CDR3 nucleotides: TGTGCCAGCAGACAACGAAGGGACAGTGAAGCTTTCTTT. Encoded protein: CASRQRRDSEAFF.

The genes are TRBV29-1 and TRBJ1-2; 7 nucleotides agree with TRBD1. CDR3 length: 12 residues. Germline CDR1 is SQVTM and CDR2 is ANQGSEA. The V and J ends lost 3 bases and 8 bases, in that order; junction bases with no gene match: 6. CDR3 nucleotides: TGCAGCGTTGAGGGGACAGAGTCGGGCTACACCTTC. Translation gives CSVEGTESGYTF.

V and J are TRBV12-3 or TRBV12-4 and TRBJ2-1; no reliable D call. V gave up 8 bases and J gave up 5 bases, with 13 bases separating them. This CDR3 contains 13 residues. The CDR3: CASARDLNNEQFF. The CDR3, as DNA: TGTGCCAGCGCCCGAGACTTGAACAATGAGCAGTTCTTC.

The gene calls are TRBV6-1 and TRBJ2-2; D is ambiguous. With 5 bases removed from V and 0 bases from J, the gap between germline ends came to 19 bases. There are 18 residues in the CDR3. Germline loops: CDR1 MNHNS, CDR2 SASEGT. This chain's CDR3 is CASSRRVGTAANTGELFF. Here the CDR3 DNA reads TGTGCCAGCAGTCGAAGGGTGGGAACTGCGGCGAACACCGGGGAGCTGTTTTTT.

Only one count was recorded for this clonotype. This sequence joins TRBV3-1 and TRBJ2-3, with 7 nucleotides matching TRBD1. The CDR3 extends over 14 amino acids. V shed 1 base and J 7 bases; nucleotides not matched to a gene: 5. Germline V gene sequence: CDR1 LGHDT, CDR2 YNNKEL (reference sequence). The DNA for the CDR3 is TGTGCCAGCAGCCAAGCTAACAGGGGAAATACGCAGTATTTT. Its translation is CASSQANRGNTQYF.

The CDR3 nucleotides read TGCGCCAGCAGCTTGGCGCCGACCGAGACCCAGTACTTC. Protein product: CASSLAPTETQYF. The V gene is TRBV5-1, the J gene TRBJ2-5; no clear D gene. Germline V gene data show CDR1 as SGHRS and CDR2 as YFSETQ. The CDR3 loop spans 13 amino acids. The V end was cut by 0 bases, the J end by 5 bases, with 8 bases between.

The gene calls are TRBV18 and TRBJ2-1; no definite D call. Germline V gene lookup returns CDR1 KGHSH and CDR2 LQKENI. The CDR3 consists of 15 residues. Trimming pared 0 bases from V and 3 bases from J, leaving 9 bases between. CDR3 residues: CASSPPRHSYNEQFF. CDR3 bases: TGTGCCAGCTCACCACCTAGGCACAGCTACAATGAGCAGTTCTTC.

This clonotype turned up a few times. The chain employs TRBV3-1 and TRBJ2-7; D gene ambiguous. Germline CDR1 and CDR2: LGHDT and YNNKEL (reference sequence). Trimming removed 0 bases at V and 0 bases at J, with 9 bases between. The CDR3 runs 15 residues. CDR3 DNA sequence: TGTGCCAGCAGCCAAGAACCTCGAAGCTCCTACGAGCAGTACTTC. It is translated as CASSQEPRSSYEQYF.

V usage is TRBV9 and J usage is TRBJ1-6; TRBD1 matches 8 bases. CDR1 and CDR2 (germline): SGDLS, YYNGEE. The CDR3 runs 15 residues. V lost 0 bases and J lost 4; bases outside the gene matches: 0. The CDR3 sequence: CASSVGTGYNSPLHF. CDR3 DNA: TGTGCCAGCAGCGTAGGGACAGGGTATAATTCACCCCTCCACTTT.

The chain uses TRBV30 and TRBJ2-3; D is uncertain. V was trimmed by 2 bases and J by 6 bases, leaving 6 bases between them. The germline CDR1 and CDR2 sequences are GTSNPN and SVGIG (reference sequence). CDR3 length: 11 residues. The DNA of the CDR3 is TGTGCCTGGAGTTATGAGGATACGCAGTATTTT. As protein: CAWSYEDTQYF. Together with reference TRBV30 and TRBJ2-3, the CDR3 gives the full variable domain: SQTIHQWPATLVQPVGSPLSLECTVEGTSNPNLYWYRQAAGRGLQLLFYSVGIGQISSEVPQNLSASRPQDRQFILSSKKLLLSDSGFYLCAWSYEDTQYFGPGTRLTVL.

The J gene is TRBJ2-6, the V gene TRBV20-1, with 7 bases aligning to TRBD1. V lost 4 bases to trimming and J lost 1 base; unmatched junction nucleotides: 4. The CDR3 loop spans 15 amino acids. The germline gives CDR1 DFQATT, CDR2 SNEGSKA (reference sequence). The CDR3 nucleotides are TGCAGTGCTATATACAGGGGATCTGGGGCCAACGTCCTGACTTTC. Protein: CSAIYRGSGANVLTF.

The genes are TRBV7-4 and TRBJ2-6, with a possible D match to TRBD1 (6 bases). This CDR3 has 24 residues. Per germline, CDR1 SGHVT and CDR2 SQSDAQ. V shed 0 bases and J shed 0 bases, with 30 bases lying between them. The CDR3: CASSLAIGAVGRDKAFSGANVLTF. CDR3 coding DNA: TGTGCCAGCAGCTTAGCGATTGGTGCCGTGGGTCGGGACAAGGCATTCTCTGGGGCCAACGTCCTGACTTTC. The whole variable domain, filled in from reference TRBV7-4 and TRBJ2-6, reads GAGVSQSPRYKVAKRGRDVALRCDSISGHVTLYWYRQTLGQGSEVLTYSQSDAQRDKSGRPSGRFSAERPERSVSTLKIQRTEQGDSAVYLCASSLAIGAVGRDKAFSGANVLTFGAGSRLTVL.